This TCR beta chain derives from a study of monozygotic twins with inflammatory bowel disease. Germline V gene data show CDR1 as SSHAT and CDR2 as FNYEAQ (reference sequence). CDR3 length: 13 residues. The cDNA of both the TCRalpha and TCRbeta chains was subjected to two nested PCRs of approximately 16 and 10 cycles. Following a re-call of the 5' RACE reads, TCRdb has one entry per CDR3 protein and lacks DNA. Its table lists about 300,000 distinct CDR3 sequences. The rearrangement joins TRBV7-7 to TRBJ2-1; absent DNA, TCRdb's TRBD1 call cannot be checked. The TCR sequence derives from a human donor with ulcerative colitis or Crohn's disease, or a healthy co-twin of an affected twin (not recorded which). Sequenced: blood. The chain's CDR3 is CASSSDRYNEQFF.